This TCR beta chain was obtained from a study of T cell responses to AZD1222 COVID-19 vaccine. Second-dose groups at about 4 or about 12 weeks were pooled. The table came from immunoSEQ multiplex PCR; TCRdb's copy has only in-frame clones and leaves some out. The sample contains 150,000 to 200,000 clones, approximately 90% of which appear only once. Whole-study results and caveats: Of the AZD1222 recipients, only 5 or 6 were seropositive at baseline. Spike was spanned by vaccine-associated CD4 TCRs, with dominance at 160-218 and 743-854.

Germline lookup yields CDR1 SEHNR and CDR2 FQNEAQ (reference sequence). The V gene lost 1 base and the J gene lost 8 bases, with 12 bases spanning the gap. CDR3 length equals 14 residues. A remark on this clone: Its antigen remains unknown.

This TCR was sampled from an adult who received the AZD1222 COVID-19 vaccine. The chain has TRBV7-9 and TRBJ2-4; possible D gene TRBD1, 5 bases. Sample: peripheral blood, taken 28 days after the second AZD1222 dose. The CDR3 DNA reads as TGTGCCAGCAGCTTAGAGGGGCCTGGGGACATTCAGTACTTC. Translating gives CASSLEGPGDIQYF.